Presented here are 26 T cell receptor beta chains from one specimen sequenced in a study of T-cell memory formation after mild COVID-19. One entry per CDR3 protein, called by TCRdb with MiXCR from the 5' RACE reads. The data show around 470,000 distinct CDR3 sequences, with about 19% seen just once and about 8.1% held by the top ten. Sequencing was performed on PBMCs or a T cell subset sorted from them (not recorded which). The receptors stem from an adult woman who had mild COVID-19 (a few samples of this study predate the infection). Cell type and time point are not known.

The V call is TRBV24-1, the J call TRBJ1-1, with D perhaps matching TRBD1 (6 bases). The V end lost 5 bases, the J end lost 3 bases, and 12 bases lay between the germline ends. This CDR3 contains 14 residues. The V gene's germline CDR1 is KGHDR and CDR2 SFDVKD. The CDR3 sequence is CATSAQAGDTEAFF. CDR3 coding DNA: TGTGCCACCAGTGCCCAGGCAGGGGACACTGAAGCTTTCTTT.

This clonotype has at least ten counts. The J gene is TRBJ1-5, the V gene TRBV12-3 or TRBV12-4; 8 nucleotides align to TRBD1. The CDR3 length is 13 residues. The ends lost 3 bases at V and 6 bases at J; junction bases unmatched: 1. Here the CDR3 DNA reads TGTGCCAGCAGTTTCGACAGGGGTCAGCCCCAGCATTTT. Protein: CASSFDRGQPQHF.

V gene TRBV5-1 combines with J gene TRBJ2-1; no firm D call. Per germline, CDR1 SGHRS and CDR2 YFSETQ. The CDR3 length is 16 residues. Trimming stripped 4 bases from V and 3 bases from J, with 17 bases between. This CDR3 is CASSPLAALGYNEQFF. The CDR3 nucleotides are TGCGCCAGCAGCCCCCTGGCAGCGCTTGGCTACAATGAGCAGTTCTTC.

The chain carries TRBV12-3 or TRBV12-4 and TRBJ2-7, with 7 bases fitting TRBD2. The CDR3 has 16 residues. J was trimmed by 6 bases and V by 2 bases; bases with no gene match: 13. The CDR3 nucleotides are TGTGCCAGCAGTTTACAGTCTCTTGGCGGGAGTATCGAGCAGTACTTC. Its protein is CASSLQSLGGSIEQYF.

A few counts support this clonotype. The V and J genes are TRBV6-6 and TRBJ2-5, with TRBD1 matching 9 bases. CDR1 and CDR2 from the germline V gene are MNHNY and SVGAGI (reference sequence). The CDR3 is made up of 13 amino acids. Germline trimming cut 8 bases from V and 3 bases from J; bases unmatched to any gene: 4. CDR3 region: CASQTGGKETQYF. DNA for the CDR3: TGTGCCAGCCAGACAGGGGGGAAAGAGACCCAGTACTTC.

In DNA, the CDR3 is TGTGCCAGCAGCTTGGGAGCGAGTCCCTACGAGCAGTACTTC. This translates into CASSLGASPYEQYF. The genes are TRBV5-6 and TRBJ2-7; no clear D. Germline CDR1 and CDR2: SGHDT and YYEEEE. V lost 0 bases to trimming and J lost 2 bases, with 9 bases between them. This CDR3 contains 14 residues.

Only a few counts were recorded for this clonotype. The chain uses TRBV6-5 and TRBJ1-6; D gene unclear. The CDR3 is 15 amino acids. The germline V gene has CDR1 MNHEY and CDR2 SVGAGI. V lost 7 bases, J lost 7 bases, and 17 bases lay in between. The CDR3 protein is CASKVHRVENSPLHF. The CDR3 region has the DNA TGTGCCAGCAAGGTTCATCGGGTCGAAAATTCACCCCTCCACTTT.

This clonotype was observed a few times. The chain joins TRBV7-9 to TRBJ2-3, with 7 bases aligning to TRBD2. CDR1 SEHNR and CDR2 FQNEAQ come from the germline V gene (reference sequence). Trimming took 5 bases from V and 2 from J; bases not matched to a gene: 4. CDR3 length: 14 amino acids. The DNA of the CDR3 is TGTGCCAGCAGCCCAGCGGGGCACACAGATACGCAGTATTTT. This encodes CASSPAGHTDTQYF.

The CDR3 DNA follows: TGTGCCAGCAGTTTACAACAGGGTTGGACTGAAGCTTTCTTT. It specifies CASSLQQGWTEAFF. This sequence joins TRBV6-2 or TRBV6-3 and TRBJ1-1; TRBD1 might be the D (6 bases). The CDR3 is 14 residues long. Trimming removed 4 bases at V and 5 bases at J, with 14 bases between. Germline loops: CDR1 MNHEY, CDR2 SVGEGT.

This chain joins TRBV7-6 and TRBJ1-1; the D is unclear. Germline lookup yields CDR1 SGHVS and CDR2 FNYEAQ. Between the trimmed V and J ends, which lost 0 bases and 4 bases, there was a span of 9 bases. The CDR3 extends over 14 amino acids. The CDR3 DNA sequence: TGTGCCAGCAGCTTAGCAATCCGGGGCACTGAAGCTTTCTTT. It yields the protein CASSLAIRGTEAFF.

V gene TRBV5-1 combines with J gene TRBJ2-1; 9 bases map to TRBD2. The CDR3 covers 17 residues. Germline V gives CDR1 SGHRS, CDR2 YFSETQ. V shed 2 bases and J 0 bases; nucleotides not matched to a gene: 6. The CDR3 loop reads CASSFIAGATSYNEQFF. As DNA, the CDR3 is TGCGCCAGCAGCTTCATAGCGGGGGCGACCTCCTACAATGAGCAGTTCTTC.

This clonotype appeared a few times. The V gene is TRBV20-1, the J gene TRBJ2-7; 9 bases fit TRBD2. The CDR3 contains 17 residues. The junction had 16 bases not matched to a gene; V was cut back by 0 bases and J by 7 bases. Germline CDR1 reads DFQATT; CDR2 reads SNEGSKA (reference sequence). As DNA, the CDR3 is TGCAGTGCTAGAGATCTTCCCCCCGGCGGGGGGGAATGGGAGCAGTACTTC. Its protein product is CSARDLPPGGGEWEQYF.

This chain uses TRBV15 with TRBJ2-5, with D possibly being TRBD2 (6 bases). The CDR3 is 14 amino acids. Trimming left V 0 bases short and J 10 bases short, with 15 bases between. Germline V lookup: CDR1 LNHNV, CDR2 YYDKDF (reference sequence). The CDR3 here is CATSRDRGATDQYF. The CDR3 region has the DNA TGTGCCACCAGCAGAGATCGCGGGGCCACTGACCAGTACTTC. Drawing the rest from reference TRBV15 and TRBJ2-5, the complete variable domain is DAMVIQNPRYQVTQFGKPVTLSCSQTLNHNVMYWYQQKSSQAPKLLFHYYDKDFNNEADTPDNFQSRRPNTSFCFLDIRSPGLGDTAMYLCATSRDRGATDQYFGPGTRLLVL.

This clonotype was observed a single time. The rearrangement joins TRBV7-8 to TRBJ2-1; either TRBD1 or TRBD2 may supply D (5 bases each). CDR1 is SGHVS, CDR2 FQNEAQ, per germline. The CDR3 is made up of 16 amino acids. Trimming removed 2 bases at V and 5 bases at J, with 16 bases between. The CDR3 here is CASSLLGAAVNNEQFF. As DNA, the CDR3 is TGTGCCAGCAGCTTACTAGGGGCAGCGGTCAACAATGAGCAGTTCTTC.

This clonotype was detected only a few times. The chain combines TRBV27 with TRBJ2-5; 10 nucleotides match TRBD1. The CDR3 consists of 15 residues. V trimming: 5 bases; J trimming: 4 bases; junction bases outside the gene matches: 7. Germline V gives CDR1 MNHEY, CDR2 SMNVEV (reference sequence). The CDR3 spells CASSPGTGASETQYF. In nucleotides, the CDR3 is TGTGCCAGCAGTCCCGGGACAGGGGCTTCAGAGACCCAGTACTTC.

Only a few counts were recorded for this clonotype. The CDR3 nucleotides are TGTGCCAGCAGCCCAAGAGGGGGGCGAGCTAACTATGGCTACACCTTC. Translation gives CASSPRGGRANYGYTF. This chain joins TRBV7-2 and TRBJ1-2, with D possibly being TRBD1 (6 bases). The germline V and J ends were trimmed by 5 bases and 0 bases, with 16 bases remaining between them. CDR3 size: 16 residues. Germline CDR1 and CDR2: SGHTA and FQGNSA. Full variable domain (remainder filled in from reference TRBV7-2 and TRBJ1-2): GAGVSQSPSNKVTEKGKDVELRCDPISGHTALYWYRQSLGQGLEFLIYFQGNSAPDKSGLPSDRFSAERTGGSVSTLTIQRTQQEDSAVYLCASSPRGGRANYGYTFGSGTRLTVV.

In its sample, this clonotype was seen a few times. The chain uses TRBV4-2 and TRBJ2-1; 15 nucleotides align to TRBD2. The CDR3 runs 18 residues. CDR1 and CDR2 (germline): LGHNA, YNFKEQ. V lost 3 bases to trimming and J lost 3 bases; unmatched junction nucleotides: 6. The CDR3 region is CASSQRTSGGAVYNEQFF. The CDR3, as DNA: TGTGCCAGCAGCCAGAGGACTAGCGGGGGGGCGGTCTACAATGAGCAGTTCTTC.

CDR3 nucleotide sequence: TGCAGCGTTGAGGGGCCTAACACAGATACGCAGTATTTT. Translation gives CSVEGPNTDTQYF. The V and J genes are TRBV29-1 and TRBJ2-3, with D tentatively TRBD1 (5 bases). The CDR3 sequence is 13 residues long. Germline CDR1 is SQVTM and CDR2 is ANQGSEA. Trimming cost V 3 bases and J 2 bases, with 9 bases left between them.

This clonotype was detected a few times. The rearrangement joins TRBV5-4 to TRBJ2-3; D is unresolved. CDR3 length: 14 amino acids. Germline CDR1 reads SGHNT; CDR2 reads YYREEE (reference sequence). Trimming pared 4 bases from V and 3 bases from J, leaving 12 bases between. The CDR3 DNA is TGTGCCAGCAGCCTCAGGATAAGGACAGATACGCAGTATTTT. Protein sequence: CASSLRIRTDTQYF.

This clonotype came up a few times. The CDR3: CASSVDAVPTDTQYF. Here the CDR3 DNA reads TGTGCCAGCAGCGTAGATGCGGTACCCACAGATACGCAGTATTTT. The chain recombines TRBV9 with TRBJ2-3; no reliable D call. V lost 0 bases, J lost 2 bases, and 10 bases lay in between. The CDR3 sequence is 15 residues long. The germline V gene encodes CDR1 SGDLS and CDR2 YYNGEE.

The sample holds a few counts of this clonotype. The chain is built from TRBV7-9 and TRBJ2-1; D is possibly TRBD2 (7 bases). Germline V lookup: CDR1 SEHNR, CDR2 FQNEAQ (reference sequence). There are 13 residues in the CDR3. Trimming took off 5 bases at V and 6 bases at J, with 11 bases between the two ends. Here the CDR3 reads CASSPAGANEQFF. The DNA for the CDR3 is TGTGCCAGCAGCCCGGCGGGGGCCAATGAGCAGTTCTTC.

V and J are TRBV5-1 and TRBJ2-3, with D perhaps matching TRBD2 (5 bases). The V end lost 5 bases, the J end lost 5 bases, and 12 bases lay between the germline ends. This CDR3 has 13 amino acids. CDR1 and CDR2 (germline): SGHRS, YFSETQ. The CDR3 coding sequence is TGCGCCAGCAGATATGAGGGAGTAGATACGCAGTATTTT. Amino acid sequence: CASRYEGVDTQYF.

This chain uses TRBV10-3 with TRBJ2-1, with D possibly TRBD1 on 5 matching bases. CDR1 ENHRY and CDR2 SYGVKD come from the germline V gene. The V and J ends lost 6 bases and 4 bases respectively, with 10 bases between them. The CDR3 is 13 amino acids. The chain's CDR3 is CAIRETGYNEQFF. The DNA of the CDR3 is TGTGCCATCAGAGAAACAGGTTACAATGAGCAGTTCTTC.

The chain carries TRBV14 and TRBJ2-4; TRBD2 matches at 9 bases. After removal of 6 bases from V and 6 bases from J, the junction contained 12 bases not matched to a gene. CDR3 length: 16 residues. The germline gives CDR1 SGHDN, CDR2 FVKESK. CDR3 loop: CASSLTSGSSGNIQYF. The CDR3 DNA sequence: TGTGCCAGCAGTCTTACTAGCGGGTCAAGCGGAAACATTCAGTACTTC.

In DNA form, the CDR3 reads TGTGCCAGCAGCTTCGGAGAAACCTATGGCTACACCTTC. Its translation is CASSFGETYGYTF. The chain is built from TRBV7-2 and TRBJ1-2, with D hard to call. The length of the CDR3 is 13 residues. V was clipped by 3 bases and J by 4 bases, with 9 bases between them. The germline gives CDR1 SGHTA, CDR2 FQGNSA.

This clonotype was seen repeatedly, ten times or more. The chain recombines TRBV12-3 or TRBV12-4 with TRBJ2-7, with D possibly called TRBD1 or TRBD2 (5 bases each). This CDR3 comprises 14 residues. Trimming cost V 5 bases and J 1 base, with 12 bases left between them. The CDR3 sequence is CASSPEGSSYEQYF. In DNA form, the CDR3 reads TGTGCCAGCAGTCCAGAGGGGTCTTCCTACGAGCAGTACTTC.